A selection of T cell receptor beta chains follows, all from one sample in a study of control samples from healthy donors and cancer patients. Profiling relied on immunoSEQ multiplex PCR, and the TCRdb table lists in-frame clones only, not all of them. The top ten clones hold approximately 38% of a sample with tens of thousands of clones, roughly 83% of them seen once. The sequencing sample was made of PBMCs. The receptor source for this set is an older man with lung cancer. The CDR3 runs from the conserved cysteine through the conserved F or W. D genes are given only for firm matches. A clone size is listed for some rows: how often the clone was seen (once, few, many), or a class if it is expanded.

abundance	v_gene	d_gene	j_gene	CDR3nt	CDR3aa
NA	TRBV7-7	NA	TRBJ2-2	TGTGCCAGCAGCTCTTGGAAGGGGCCCCGCTTGGGGGGGGAGCTGTTTTTT	CASSSWKGPRLGGELFF
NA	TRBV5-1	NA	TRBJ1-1	TGCGCCAGCAGCTTGGGAGGGAACACTGAAGCTTTCTTT	CASSLGGNTEAFF
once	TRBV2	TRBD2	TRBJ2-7	TGTGCCAGCAGGACAGGACTAGCTCTATCCTACGAGCAGTACTTC	CASRTGLALSYEQYF
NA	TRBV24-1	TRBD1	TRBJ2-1	TGTGCCACCAGTGTGGCAGGGGGCACCTACAATGAGCAGTTCTTC	CATSVAGGTYNEQFF
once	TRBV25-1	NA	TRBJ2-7	TGTGCCAGCGGTGACGGCTACGAGCAGTACTTC	CASGDGYEQYF
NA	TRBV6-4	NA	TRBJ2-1	TGTGCCAGTGGGGCCCGAAGCTCCTACAATGAGCAGTTCTTC	CASGARSSYNEQFF
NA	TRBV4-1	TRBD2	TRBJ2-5	TGCGCCAGCAGCCAGGGACTAGCGGGGATAGAGACCCAGTACTTC	CASSQGLAGIETQYF
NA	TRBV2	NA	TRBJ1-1	TGTGCCAGCAGTAGAGAGCCCCCCGGGAACACTGAAGCTTTCTTT	CASSREPPGNTEAFF
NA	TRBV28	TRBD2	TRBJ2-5	TGTGCCAGCCTTCCCCATCGGACTAGCGGAAAAGAGACCCAGTACTTC	CASLPHRTSGKETQYF
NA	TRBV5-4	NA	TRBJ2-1	TGTGCCAGCAGCTTGAGGGACGGTAACAATGAGCAGTTCTTC	CASSLRDGNNEQFF
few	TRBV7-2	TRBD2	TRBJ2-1	TGTGCCAGCAGCTCGGGACTAGGACGTCTCTTC	CASSSGLGRLF
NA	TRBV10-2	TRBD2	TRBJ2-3	TGCGCCAGCCGGGGACTAGCGGGGACCACAGATACGCAGTATTTT	CASRGLAGTTDTQYF
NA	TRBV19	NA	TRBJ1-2	TGTGCCAGTAGTGCTCCAAACTATGGCTACACCTTC	CASSAPNYGYTF
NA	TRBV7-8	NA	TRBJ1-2	TGTGCCAGCAGCTTATTGTCCGGGGCTAACTATGGCTACACCTTC	CASSLLSGANYGYTF
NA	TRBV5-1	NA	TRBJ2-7	TGCGCCAGCAGCTTTCCCCGTACGGGGGACTACGAGCAGTACTTC	CASSFPRTGDYEQYF
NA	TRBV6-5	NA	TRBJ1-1	TGTGCCAGCAGTTACTCCGGCAGGGCGGGGGCTTTCTTT	CASSYSGRAGAFF
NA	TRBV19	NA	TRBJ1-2	TGTGCCAGTAGTATTGAGGGAAGCGGGGCCTTCTATGGCTACACCTTC	CASSIEGSGAFYGYTF